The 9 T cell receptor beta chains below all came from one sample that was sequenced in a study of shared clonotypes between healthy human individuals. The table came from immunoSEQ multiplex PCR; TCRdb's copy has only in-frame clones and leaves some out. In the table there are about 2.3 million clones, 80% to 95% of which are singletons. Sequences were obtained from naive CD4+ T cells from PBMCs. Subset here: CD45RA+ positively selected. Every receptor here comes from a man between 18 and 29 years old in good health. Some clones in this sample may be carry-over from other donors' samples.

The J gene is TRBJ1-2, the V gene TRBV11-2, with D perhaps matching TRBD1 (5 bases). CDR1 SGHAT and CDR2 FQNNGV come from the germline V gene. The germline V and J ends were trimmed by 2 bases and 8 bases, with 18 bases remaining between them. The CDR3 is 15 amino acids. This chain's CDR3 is CASSLFREFTGGYTF. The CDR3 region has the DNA TGTGCCAGCAGCTTATTCAGGGAGTTTACGGGAGGCTACACCTTC.

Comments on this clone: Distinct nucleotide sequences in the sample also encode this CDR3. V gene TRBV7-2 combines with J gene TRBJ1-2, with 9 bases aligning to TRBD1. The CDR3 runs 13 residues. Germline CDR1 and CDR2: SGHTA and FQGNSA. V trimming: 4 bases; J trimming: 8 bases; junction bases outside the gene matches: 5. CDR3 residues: CASSSGQGYGYTF. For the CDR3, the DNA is TGTGCCAGCAGCTCGGGACAGGGCTACGGCTACACCTTC.

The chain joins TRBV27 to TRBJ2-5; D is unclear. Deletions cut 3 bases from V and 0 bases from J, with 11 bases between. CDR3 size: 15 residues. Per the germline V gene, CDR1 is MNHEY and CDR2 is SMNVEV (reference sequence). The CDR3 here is CASSFSSLYQETQYF. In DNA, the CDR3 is TGTGCCAGCAGTTTTAGTTCGCTGTACCAAGAGACCCAGTACTTC.

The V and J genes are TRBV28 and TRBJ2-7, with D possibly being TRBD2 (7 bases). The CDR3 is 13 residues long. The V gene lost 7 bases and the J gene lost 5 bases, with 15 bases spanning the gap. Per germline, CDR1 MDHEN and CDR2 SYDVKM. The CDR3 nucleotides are TGTGCCAGCACCGGGGGGCGGCTCCACGAGCAGTACTTC. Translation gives CASTGGRLHEQYF.

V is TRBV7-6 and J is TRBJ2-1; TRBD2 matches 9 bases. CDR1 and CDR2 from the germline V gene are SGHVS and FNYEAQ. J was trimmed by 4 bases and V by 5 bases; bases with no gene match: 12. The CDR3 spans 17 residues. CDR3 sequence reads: CASSQGQGGRAYNEQFF. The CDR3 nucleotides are TGTGCCAGCAGCCAAGGTCAGGGCGGGAGGGCTTACAATGAGCAGTTCTTC.

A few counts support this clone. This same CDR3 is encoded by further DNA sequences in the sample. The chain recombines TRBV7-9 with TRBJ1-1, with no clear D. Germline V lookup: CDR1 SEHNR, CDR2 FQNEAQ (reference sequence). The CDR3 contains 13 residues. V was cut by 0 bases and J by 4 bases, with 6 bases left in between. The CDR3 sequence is CASSLAEGTEAFF. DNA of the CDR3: TGTGCCAGCAGCTTAGCCGAAGGCACTGAAGCTTTCTTT. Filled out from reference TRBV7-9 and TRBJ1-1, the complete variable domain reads DTGVSQNPRHKITKRGQNVTFRCDPISEHNRLYWYRQTLGQGPEFLTYFQNEAQLEKSRLLSDRFSAERPKGSFSTLEIQRTEQGDSAMYLCASSLAEGTEAFFGQGTRLTVV.

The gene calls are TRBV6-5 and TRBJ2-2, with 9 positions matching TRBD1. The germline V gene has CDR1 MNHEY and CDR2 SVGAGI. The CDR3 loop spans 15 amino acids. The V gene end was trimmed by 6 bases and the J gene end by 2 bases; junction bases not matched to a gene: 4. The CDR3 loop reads CASRRGQGNTGELFF. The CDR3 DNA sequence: TGTGCCAGCAGGAGGGGACAGGGTAACACCGGGGAGCTGTTTTTT.

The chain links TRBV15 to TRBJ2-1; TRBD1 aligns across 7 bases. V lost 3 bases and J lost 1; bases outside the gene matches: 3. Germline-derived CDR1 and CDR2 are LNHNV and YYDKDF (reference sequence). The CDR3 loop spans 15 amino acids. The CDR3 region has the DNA TGTGCCACCAGCAGTAGGGGGCCTTCCTACAATGAGCAGTTCTTC. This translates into CATSSRGPSYNEQFF.

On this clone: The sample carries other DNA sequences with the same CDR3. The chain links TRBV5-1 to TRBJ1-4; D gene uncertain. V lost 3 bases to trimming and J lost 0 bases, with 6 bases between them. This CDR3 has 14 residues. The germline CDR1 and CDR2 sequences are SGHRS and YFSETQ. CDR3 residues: CASSSTATNEKLFF. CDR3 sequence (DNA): TGCGCCAGCAGCTCGACCGCAACTAATGAAAAACTGTTTTTT.